A single sample gave rise to the 8 T cell receptor beta chains below, sequenced in a study of blood T cell repertoires in COVID-19 (dated by TCRdb to about 2020). Libraries came from the immunoSEQ multiplex PCR assay. TCRdb obtained this table from immuneACCESS and retained in-frame rearrangements with V and J assigned. These tables miss some clones; where compared with another copy, unresolved V genes account for less than half of the shortfall, and the remainder is unexplained. Within this sample are 250,000 to 350,000 clones, with around 86% of them counted one time only. The ten most abundant clones make up less than 3% of the sample. What was sequenced was peripheral blood. The receptors come from a woman under 40 with active or convalescent COVID-19.

The chain has TRBV28 and TRBJ2-7; D might be TRBD2 (5 bases). With 6 bases removed from V and 3 bases from J, the gap between germline ends came to 15 bases. Germline CDR1 is MDHEN and CDR2 is SYDVKM. This CDR3 has 14 residues. The CDR3 nucleotides read TGTGCCAGCAGCCTCACTAGACGGGACTACGAGCAGTACTTC. Encoded protein: CASSLTRRDYEQYF.

The rearrangement links TRBV5-6 to TRBJ2-7, with no clear D. V shed 0 bases and J shed 5 bases, with 3 bases lying between them. Looked up from germline, CDR1 is SGHDT and CDR2 is YYEEEE. The CDR3 runs 11 residues. The CDR3: CASSLADEQYF. The DNA of the CDR3 is TGTGCCAGCAGCTTGGCGGACGAGCAGTACTTC.

The chain uses TRBV30 and TRBJ1-6, with D maybe TRBD1 (5 bases). Trimming stripped 4 bases from V and 7 bases from J, with 17 bases between. This CDR3 spans 15 amino acids. Germline V gives CDR1 GTSNPN, CDR2 SVGIG (reference sequence). Here the CDR3 reads CAWIGGKSGNSPLHF. The CDR3 region has the DNA TGTGCCTGGATCGGGGGGAAATCGGGCAATTCACCCCTCCACTTT.

The chain couples TRBV4-2 to TRBJ1-5, with D maybe TRBD1 (5 bases). Trimming removed 5 bases from V and 2 bases from J, with 10 bases in between. Germline CDR1 reads LGHNA; CDR2 reads YNFKEQ. The CDR3 is 14 amino acids. The CDR3 protein is CASSEAGGNQPQHF. In DNA, the CDR3 is TGTGCCAGCAGCGAAGCGGGGGGCAATCAGCCCCAGCATTTT.

The genes are TRBV11-1 and TRBJ1-6; 7 nucleotides align to TRBD1. The V gene's germline CDR1 is SGHAT and CDR2 FQDESV (reference sequence). After removal of 6 bases from V and 0 bases from J, the junction contained 2 bases not matched to a gene. This CDR3 spans 15 amino acids. As DNA, the CDR3 is TGTGCCAGCAGGCACAGGGGCTCCTATAATTCACCCCTCCACTTT. It yields the protein CASRHRGSYNSPLHF.

The genes are TRBV7-9 and TRBJ1-1, with 7 bases aligning to TRBD1. Germline V gene lookup returns CDR1 SEHNR and CDR2 FQNEAQ (reference sequence). The CDR3 covers 15 residues. The ends lost 2 bases at V and 0 bases at J; junction bases unmatched: 3. CDR3 loop: CASSLTGTVNTEAFF. The DNA for the CDR3 is TGTGCCAGCAGCTTAACCGGGACAGTGAACACTGAAGCTTTCTTT.

Comments on this clone: The same CDR3 is also encoded by other DNA sequences in this sample. The chain uses TRBV24-1 and TRBJ2-2; 7 bases line up with TRBD2. Germline V gene data show CDR1 as KGHDR and CDR2 as SFDVKD. V lost 9 bases to trimming and J lost 4 bases; unmatched junction nucleotides: 13. CDR3 size: 16 residues. The CDR3 bases are TGTGCCACCCGGGGCCGGGGAGGGTCGGGCACCGGGGAGCTGTTTTTT. Translated, it gives CATRGRGGSGTGELFF.

A few counts support this clone. J is TRBJ1-2 and V is TRBV7-9; D may be TRBD1 (6 bases). The V end lost 1 base, the J end lost 8 bases, and 17 bases lay between the germline ends. The CDR3 runs to 15 residues. Germline V gene data show CDR1 as SEHNR and CDR2 as FQNEAQ (reference sequence). In DNA form, the CDR3 reads TGTGCCAGCAGCTTAGGGGACACCAGGGTTTGGGGCTACACCTTC. Amino acid sequence: CASSLGDTRVWGYTF.